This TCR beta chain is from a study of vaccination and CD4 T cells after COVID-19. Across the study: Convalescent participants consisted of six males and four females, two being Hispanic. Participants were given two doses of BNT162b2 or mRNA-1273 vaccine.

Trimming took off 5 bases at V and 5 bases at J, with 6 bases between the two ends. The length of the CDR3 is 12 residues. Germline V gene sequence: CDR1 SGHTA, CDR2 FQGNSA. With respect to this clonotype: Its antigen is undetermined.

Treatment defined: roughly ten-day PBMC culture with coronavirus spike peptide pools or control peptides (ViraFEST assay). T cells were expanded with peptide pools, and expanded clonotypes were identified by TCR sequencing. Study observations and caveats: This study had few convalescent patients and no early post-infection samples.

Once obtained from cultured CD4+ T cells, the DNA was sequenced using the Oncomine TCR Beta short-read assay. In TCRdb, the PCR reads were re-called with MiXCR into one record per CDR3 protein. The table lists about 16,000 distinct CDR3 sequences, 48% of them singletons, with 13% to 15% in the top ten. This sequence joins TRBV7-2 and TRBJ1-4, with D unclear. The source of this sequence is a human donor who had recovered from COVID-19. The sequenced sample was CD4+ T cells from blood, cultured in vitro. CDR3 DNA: TGTGCCAGCAGCCCCGGGAATGAAAAACTGTTTTTT. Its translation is CASSPGNEKLFF.